The source of this T cell receptor beta chain is a study of blood T cell repertoires in COVID-19. CDR1 is SNHLY, CDR2 FYNNEI, per germline. The CDR3 runs to 14 residues. V was trimmed by 3 bases and J by 1 base, leaving 9 bases between them. Repertoires were generated with immunoSEQ multiplex PCR, while TCRdb's copy carries only in-frame clones and drops some. The table has about 100,000 clones, 87% seen once; the top ten hold 5% to 6.5%. During active infection, Seattle patients enrolled and were then monitored through disease. This TCR was recovered from a woman aged 45 to 65 with COVID-19, enrolled during active disease. The V call is TRBV2, the J call TRBJ1-1; tentative D call: TRBD1 (6 bases). The sample consisted of peripheral blood. Here the CDR3 reads CASSDRGGNTEAFF. DNA of the CDR3: TGTGCCAGCAGTGATCGAGGGGGGAACACTGAAGCTTTCTTT.